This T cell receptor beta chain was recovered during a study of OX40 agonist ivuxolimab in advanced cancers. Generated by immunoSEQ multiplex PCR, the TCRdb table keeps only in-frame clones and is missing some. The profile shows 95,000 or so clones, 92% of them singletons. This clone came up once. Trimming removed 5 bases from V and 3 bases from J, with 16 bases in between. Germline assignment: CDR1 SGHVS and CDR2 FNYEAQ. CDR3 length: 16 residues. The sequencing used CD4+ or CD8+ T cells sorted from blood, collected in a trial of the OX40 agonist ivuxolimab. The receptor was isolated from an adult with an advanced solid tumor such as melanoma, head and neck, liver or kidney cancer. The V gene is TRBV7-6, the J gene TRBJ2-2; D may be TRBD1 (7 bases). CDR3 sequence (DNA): TGTGCCAGCAGCCAATCGGAGGGGGCGCACACCGGGGAGCTGTTTTTT. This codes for CASSQSEGAHTGELFF.